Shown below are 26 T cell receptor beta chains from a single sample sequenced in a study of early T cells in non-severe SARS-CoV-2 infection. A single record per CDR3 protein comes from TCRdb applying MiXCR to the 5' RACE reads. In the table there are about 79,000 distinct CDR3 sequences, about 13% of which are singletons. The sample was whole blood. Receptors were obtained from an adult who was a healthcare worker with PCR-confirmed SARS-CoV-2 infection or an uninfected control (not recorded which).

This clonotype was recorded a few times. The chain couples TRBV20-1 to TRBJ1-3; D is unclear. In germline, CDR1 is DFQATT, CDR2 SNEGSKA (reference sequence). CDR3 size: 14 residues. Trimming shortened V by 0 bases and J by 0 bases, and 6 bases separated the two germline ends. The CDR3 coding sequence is TGCAGTGCTAGAGATTTATCCTCTGGAAACACCATATATTTT. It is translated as CSARDLSSGNTIYF.

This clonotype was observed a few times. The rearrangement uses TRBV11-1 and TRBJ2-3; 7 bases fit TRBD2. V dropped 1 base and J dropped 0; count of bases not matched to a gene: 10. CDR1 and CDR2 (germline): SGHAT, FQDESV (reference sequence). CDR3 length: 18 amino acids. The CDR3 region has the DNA TGTGCCAGCAGCTTAGGGGCCGGAAGCGGGGTGAGCACAGATACGCAGTATTTT. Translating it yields CASSLGAGSGVSTDTQYF.

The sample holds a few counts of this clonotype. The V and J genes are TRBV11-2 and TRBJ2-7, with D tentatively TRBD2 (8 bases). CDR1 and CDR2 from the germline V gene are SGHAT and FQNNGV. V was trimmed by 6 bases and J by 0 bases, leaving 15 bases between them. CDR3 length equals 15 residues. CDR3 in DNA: TGTGCCAGCAGAGTACAGGGGACTAGCTCCTACGAGCAGTACTTC. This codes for CASRVQGTSSYEQYF.

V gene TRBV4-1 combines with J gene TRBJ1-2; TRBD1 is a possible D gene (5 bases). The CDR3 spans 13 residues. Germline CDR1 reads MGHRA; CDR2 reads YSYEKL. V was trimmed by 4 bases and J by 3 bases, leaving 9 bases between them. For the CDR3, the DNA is TGCGCCAGCAGCCCAGGGCTGTACTATGGCTACACCTTC. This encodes CASSPGLYYGYTF.

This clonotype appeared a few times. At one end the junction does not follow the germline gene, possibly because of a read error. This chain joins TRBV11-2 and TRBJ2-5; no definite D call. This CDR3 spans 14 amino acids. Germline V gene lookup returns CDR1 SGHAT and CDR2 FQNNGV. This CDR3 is CASSLGSRQGTQYF. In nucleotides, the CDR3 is TGTGCCAGCAGCCTCGGTTCCCGGCAAGGGACCCAGTACTTC.

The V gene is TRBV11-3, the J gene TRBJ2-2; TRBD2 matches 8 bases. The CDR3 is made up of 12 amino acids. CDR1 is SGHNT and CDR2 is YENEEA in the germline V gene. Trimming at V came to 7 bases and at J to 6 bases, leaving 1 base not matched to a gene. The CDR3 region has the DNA TGTGCCAGCAACGGGGGGGCCGGGGAGCTGTTTTTT. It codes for CASNGGAGELFF.

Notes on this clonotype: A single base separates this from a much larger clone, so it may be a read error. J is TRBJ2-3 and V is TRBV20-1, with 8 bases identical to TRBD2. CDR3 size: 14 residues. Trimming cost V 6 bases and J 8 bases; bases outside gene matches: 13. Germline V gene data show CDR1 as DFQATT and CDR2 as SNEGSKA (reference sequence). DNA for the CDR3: TGCAGTGCGGATCCAGCGGGAGTGCCGGGTACGCAGTATTTT. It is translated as CSADPAGVPGTQYF.

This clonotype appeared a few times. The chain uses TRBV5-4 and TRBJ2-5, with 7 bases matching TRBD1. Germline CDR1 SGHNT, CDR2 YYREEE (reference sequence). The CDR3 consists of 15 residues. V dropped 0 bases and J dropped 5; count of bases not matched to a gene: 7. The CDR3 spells CASSLVDRLQETQYF. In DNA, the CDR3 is TGTGCCAGCAGCTTGGTGGACAGGTTGCAGGAGACCCAGTACTTC.

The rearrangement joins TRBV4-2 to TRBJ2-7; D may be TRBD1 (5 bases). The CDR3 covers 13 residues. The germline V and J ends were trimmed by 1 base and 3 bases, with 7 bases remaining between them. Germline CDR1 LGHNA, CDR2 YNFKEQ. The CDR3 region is CASSQAQGYEQYF. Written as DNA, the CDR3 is TGTGCCAGCAGCCAAGCGCAGGGCTACGAGCAGTACTTC.

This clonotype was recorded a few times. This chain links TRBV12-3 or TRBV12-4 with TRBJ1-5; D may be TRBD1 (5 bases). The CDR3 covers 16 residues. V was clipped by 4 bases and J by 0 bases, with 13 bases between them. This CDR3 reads CASSSSTAYSNQPQHF. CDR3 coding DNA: TGTGCCAGCAGTTCCTCGACAGCATATAGCAATCAGCCCCAGCATTTT.

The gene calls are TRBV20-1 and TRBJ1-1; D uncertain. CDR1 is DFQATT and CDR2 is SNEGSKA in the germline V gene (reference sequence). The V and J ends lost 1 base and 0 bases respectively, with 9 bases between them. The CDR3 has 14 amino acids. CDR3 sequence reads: CSARARRMNTEAFF. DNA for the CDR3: TGCAGTGCTAGAGCCCGCAGGATGAACACTGAAGCTTTCTTT.

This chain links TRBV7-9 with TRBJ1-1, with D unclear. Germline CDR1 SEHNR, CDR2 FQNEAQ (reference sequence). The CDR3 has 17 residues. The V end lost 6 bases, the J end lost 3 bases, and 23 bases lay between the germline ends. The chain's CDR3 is CASSPPIGDTLDTEAFF. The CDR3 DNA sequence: TGTGCCAGCAGTCCCCCCATTGGCGACACGTTGGACACTGAAGCTTTCTTT.

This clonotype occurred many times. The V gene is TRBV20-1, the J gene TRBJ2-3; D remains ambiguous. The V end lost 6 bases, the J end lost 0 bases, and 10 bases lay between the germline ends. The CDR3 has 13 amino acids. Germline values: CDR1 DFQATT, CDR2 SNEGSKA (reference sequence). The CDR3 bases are TGCAGTGCAGAGTTTACTAGCACAGATACGCAGTATTTT. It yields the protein CSAEFTSTDTQYF.

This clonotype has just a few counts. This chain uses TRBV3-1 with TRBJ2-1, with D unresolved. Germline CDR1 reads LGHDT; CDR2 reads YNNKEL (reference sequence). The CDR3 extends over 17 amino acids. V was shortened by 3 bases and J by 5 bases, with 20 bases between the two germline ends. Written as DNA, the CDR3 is TGTGCCAGCAGCCAGGCGGAAAGTCCGCCCGCCAACAATGAGCAGTTCTTC. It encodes CASSQAESPPANNEQFF.

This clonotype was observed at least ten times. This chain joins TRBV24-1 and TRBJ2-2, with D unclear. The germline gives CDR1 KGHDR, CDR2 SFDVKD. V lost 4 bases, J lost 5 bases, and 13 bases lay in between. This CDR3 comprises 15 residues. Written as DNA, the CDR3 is TGTGCCACCAGTGAGGCTGGACCGTGGACCGGGGAGCTGTTTTTT. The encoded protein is CATSEAGPWTGELFF.

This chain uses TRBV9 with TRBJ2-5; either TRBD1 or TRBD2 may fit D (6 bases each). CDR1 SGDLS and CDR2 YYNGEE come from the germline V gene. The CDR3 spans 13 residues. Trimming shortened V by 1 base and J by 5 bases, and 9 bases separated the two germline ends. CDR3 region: CASSVRGRETQYF. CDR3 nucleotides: TGTGCCAGCAGCGTACGGGGGCGCGAGACCCAGTACTTC.

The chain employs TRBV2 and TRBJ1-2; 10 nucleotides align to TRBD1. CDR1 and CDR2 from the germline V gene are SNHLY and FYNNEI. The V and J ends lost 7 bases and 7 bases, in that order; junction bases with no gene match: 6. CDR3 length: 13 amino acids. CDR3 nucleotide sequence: TGTGCCAGCATTGACAGGGGGCGATTTGGCTACACCTTC. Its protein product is CASIDRGRFGYTF.

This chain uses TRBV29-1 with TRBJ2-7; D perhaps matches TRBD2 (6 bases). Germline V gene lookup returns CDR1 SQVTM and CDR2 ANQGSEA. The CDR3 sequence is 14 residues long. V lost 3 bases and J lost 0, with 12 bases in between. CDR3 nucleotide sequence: TGCAGCGTTGAGGGGAGGCATAGCTCCTACGAGCAGTACTTC. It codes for CSVEGRHSSYEQYF.

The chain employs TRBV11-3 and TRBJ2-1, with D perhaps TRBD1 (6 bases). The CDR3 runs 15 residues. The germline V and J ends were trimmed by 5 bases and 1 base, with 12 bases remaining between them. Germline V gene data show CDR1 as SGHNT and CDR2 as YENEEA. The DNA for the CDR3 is TGTGCCAGCAGCAGTCGAGGGGGTTCCTACAATGAGCAGTTCTTC. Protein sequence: CASSSRGGSYNEQFF. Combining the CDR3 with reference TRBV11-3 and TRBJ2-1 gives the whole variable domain EAGVVQSPRYKIIEKKQPVAFWCNPISGHNTLYWYLQNLGQGPELLIRYENEEAVDDSQLPKDRFSAERLKGVDSTLKIQPAELGDSAVYLCASSSRGGSYNEQFFGPGTRLTVL.

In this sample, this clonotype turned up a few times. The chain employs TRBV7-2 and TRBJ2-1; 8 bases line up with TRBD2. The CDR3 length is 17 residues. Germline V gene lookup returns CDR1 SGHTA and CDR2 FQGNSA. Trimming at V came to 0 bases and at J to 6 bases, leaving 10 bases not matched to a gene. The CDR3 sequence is CASSLAFGAGGRNEQFF. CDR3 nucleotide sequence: TGTGCCAGCAGCTTAGCGTTCGGCGCGGGAGGCCGCAATGAGCAGTTCTTC.

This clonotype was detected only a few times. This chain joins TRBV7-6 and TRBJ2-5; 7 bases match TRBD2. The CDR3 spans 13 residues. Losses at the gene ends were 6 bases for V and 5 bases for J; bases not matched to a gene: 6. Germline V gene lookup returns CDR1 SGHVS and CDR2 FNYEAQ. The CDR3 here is CASSRLAKETQYF. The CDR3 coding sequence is TGTGCCAGCAGTCGACTAGCTAAGGAGACCCAGTACTTC.

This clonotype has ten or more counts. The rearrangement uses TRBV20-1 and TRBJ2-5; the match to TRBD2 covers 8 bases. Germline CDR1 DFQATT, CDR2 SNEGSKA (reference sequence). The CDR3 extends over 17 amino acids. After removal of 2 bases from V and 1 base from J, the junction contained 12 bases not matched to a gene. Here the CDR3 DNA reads TGCAGTGCTAGACCCCCTAGGAGCGGGGGCCTCCAAGAGACCCAGTACTTC. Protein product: CSARPPRSGGLQETQYF.

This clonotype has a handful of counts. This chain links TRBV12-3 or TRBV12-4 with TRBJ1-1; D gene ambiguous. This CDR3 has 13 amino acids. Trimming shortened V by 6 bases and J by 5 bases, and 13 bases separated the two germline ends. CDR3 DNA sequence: TGTGCCAGCAGCACCCGTTTAGAGACTGAAGCTTTCTTT. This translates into CASSTRLETEAFF.

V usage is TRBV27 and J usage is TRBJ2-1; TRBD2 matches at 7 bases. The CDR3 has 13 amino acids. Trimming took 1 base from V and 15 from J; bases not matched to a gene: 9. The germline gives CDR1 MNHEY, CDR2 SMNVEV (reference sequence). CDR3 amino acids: CASSLLDRDYPFF. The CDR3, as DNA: TGTGCCAGCAGTTTATTGGACCGGGACTACCCGTTCTTC.

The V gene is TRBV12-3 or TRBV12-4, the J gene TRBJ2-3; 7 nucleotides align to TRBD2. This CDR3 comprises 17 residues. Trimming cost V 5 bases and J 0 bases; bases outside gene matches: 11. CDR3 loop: CASSGSWLAASTDTQYF. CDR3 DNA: TGTGCCAGCAGTGGCTCCTGGCTAGCGGCTAGCACAGATACGCAGTATTTT.

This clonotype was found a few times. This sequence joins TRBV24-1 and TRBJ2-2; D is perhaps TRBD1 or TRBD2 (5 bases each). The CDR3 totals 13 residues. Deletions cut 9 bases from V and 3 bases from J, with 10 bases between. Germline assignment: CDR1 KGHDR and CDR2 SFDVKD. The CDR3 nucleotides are TGTGCCACCTCCGGGGACCACACCGGGGAGCTGTTTTTT. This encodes CATSGDHTGELFF.